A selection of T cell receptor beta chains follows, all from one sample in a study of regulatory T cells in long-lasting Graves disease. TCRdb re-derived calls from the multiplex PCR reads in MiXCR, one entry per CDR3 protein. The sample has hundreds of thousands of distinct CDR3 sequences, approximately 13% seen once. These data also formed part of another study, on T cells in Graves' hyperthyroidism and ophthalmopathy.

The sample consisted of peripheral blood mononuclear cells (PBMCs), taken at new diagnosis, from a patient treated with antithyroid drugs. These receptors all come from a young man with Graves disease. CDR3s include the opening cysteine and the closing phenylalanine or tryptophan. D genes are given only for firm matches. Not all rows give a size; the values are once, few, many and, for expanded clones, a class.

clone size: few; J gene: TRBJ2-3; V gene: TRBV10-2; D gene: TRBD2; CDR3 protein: CASAERASGNTDTQYF; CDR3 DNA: TGCGCCAGCGCGGAGCGGGCTAGCGGGAACACAGATACGCAGTATTTT
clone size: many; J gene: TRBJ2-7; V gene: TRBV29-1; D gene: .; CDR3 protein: CSVLLMTRREQYF; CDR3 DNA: TGCAGCGTCCTCCTGATGACTAGACGCGAGCAGTACTTC
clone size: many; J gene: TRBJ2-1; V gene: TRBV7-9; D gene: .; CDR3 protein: CASSSRTRNEQFF; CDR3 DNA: TGTGCCAGCAGCTCTCGGACCCGTAATGAGCAGTTCTTC
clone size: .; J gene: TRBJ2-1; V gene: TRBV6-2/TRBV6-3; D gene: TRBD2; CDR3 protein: CASSRLFSGTVDEQFF; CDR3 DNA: TGTGCCAGCAGCCGACTATTTAGCGGGACCGTGGATGAGCAGTTCTTC
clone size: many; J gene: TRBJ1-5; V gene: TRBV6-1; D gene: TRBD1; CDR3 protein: CASKLGQGNQPQHF; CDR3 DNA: TGTGCCAGCAAACTGGGACAGGGGAATCAGCCCCAGCATTTT
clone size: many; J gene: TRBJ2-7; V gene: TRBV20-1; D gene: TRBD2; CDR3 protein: CSASTSGTMEQYF; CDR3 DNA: TGCAGTGCGTCAACTAGCGGGACGATGGAGCAGTACTTC
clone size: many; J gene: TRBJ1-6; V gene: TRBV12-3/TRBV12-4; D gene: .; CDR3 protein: CASSFGGRGNSPLHF; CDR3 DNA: TGTGCCAGCAGTTTCGGAGGGAGGGGAAATTCACCCCTCCACTTT
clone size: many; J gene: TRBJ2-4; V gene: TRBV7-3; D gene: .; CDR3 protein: CASSRGAKNIQYF; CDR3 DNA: TGTGCCAGCTCCCGGGGGGCCAAAAACATTCAGTACTTC
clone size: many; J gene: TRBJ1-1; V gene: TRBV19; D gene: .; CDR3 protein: CASSIVPKNTEAFF; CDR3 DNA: TGTGCCAGTAGTATCGTTCCCAAGAACACTGAAGCTTTCTTT
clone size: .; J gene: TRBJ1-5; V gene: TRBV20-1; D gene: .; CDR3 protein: CSPSDPKGQPQHF; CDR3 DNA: TGCAGTCCTTCTGACCCTAAGGGGCAGCCCCAGCATTTT
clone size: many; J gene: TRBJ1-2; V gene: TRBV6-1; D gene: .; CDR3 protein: CASSEFRSYGYTF; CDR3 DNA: TGTGCCAGCAGTGAATTCAGGAGCTACGGCTACACCTTC
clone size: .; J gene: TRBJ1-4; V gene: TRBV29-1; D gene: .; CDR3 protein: CSTRGATNEKLFF; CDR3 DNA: TGCAGCACCCGGGGGGCAACTAATGAAAAACTGTTTTTT
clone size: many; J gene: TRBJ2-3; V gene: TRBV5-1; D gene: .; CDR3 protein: CASSLLGGGGTDTQYF; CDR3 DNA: TGCGCCAGCAGCTTGTTAGGGGGAGGAGGCACAGATACGCAGTATTTT
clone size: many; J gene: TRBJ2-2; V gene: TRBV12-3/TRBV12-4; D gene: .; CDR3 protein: CASREREAGELFF; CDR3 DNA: TGTGCCAGCAGGGAAAGGGAGGCAGGGGAGCTGTTTTTT
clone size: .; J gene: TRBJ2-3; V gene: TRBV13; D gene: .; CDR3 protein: CASSAGGRSTDTQYF; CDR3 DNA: TGTGCCAGCAGCGCCGGAGGTCGGTCCACAGATACGCAGTATTTT
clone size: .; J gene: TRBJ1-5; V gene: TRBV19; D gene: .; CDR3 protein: CASTLRPLSNQPQHF; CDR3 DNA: TGTGCCAGCACCCTTAGGCCCCTTAGCAATCAGCCCCAGCATTTT
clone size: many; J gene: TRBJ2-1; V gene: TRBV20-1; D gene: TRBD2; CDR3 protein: CSASVGGRVTNEQFF; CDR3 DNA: TGCAGTGCTAGTGTTGGCGGGAGGGTGACCAATGAGCAGTTCTTC
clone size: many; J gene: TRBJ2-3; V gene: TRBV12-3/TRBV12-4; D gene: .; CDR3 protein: CASSARTDTQYF; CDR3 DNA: TGTGCCAGCAGTGCCCGCACAGATACGCAGTATTTT
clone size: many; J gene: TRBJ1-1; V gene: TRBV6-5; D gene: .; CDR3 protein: CASSYGGGGRTEAFF; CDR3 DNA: TGTGCCAGCAGTTACGGTGGGGGAGGGAGAACTGAAGCTTTCTTT
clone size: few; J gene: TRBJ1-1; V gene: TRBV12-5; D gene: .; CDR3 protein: CASVFGTGNTEALF; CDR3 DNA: .
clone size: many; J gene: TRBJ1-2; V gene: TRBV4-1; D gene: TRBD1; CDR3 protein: CASSQYRGRSYGYTF; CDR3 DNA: TGCGCCAGCAGCCAATACAGGGGGCGGAGCTATGGCTACACCTTC
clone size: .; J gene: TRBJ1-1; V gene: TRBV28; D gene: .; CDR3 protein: CASSFGGGAFF; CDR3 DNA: TGTGCCAGCAGTTTCGGAGGGGGAGCTTTCTTT
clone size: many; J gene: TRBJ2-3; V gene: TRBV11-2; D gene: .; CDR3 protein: CASSLGEIGVDTQYF; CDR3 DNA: TGTGCCAGCAGCTTAGGGGAGATCGGGGTAGATACGCAGTATTTT
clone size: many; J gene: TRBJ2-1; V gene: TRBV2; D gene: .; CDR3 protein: CASPPGPWDEQFF; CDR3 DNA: TGTGCCAGTCCCCCGGGCCCCTGGGATGAGCAGTTCTTC
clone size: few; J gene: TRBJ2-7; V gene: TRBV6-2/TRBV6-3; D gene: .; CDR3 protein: CASGWASRNYEQYF; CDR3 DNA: TGTGCCAGTGGATGGGCTAGTAGAAACTACGAGCAGTACTTC
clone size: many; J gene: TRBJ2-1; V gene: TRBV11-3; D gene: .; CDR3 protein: CASSLDIKNNEQFF; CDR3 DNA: TGTGCCAGCAGCTTGGACATCAAGAACAATGAGCAGTTCTTC
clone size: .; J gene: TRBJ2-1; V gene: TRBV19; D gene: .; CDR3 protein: CASKNPSVSYNEQFF; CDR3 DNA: TGTGCCAGTAAGAACCCATCGGTCTCCTACAATGAGCAGTTCTTC
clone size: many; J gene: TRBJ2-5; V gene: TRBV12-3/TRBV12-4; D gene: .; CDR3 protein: CASSLGQTLGGTQYF; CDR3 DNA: TGTGCCAGCAGTTTGGGACAGACCTTGGGAGGGACCCAGTACTTC